This passage covers 8 T cell receptor beta chains from one sample sequenced in a study of early T cells in non-severe SARS-CoV-2 infection. TCRdb used MiXCR to reprocess the 5' RACE reads, holding one entry per CDR3 protein. The sample has 88,000 or so distinct CDR3 sequences, 15% seen once; the top ten hold around 5.8%. The sequenced sample consisted of whole blood. These receptor sequences come from an adult who was a healthcare worker with PCR-confirmed SARS-CoV-2 infection or an uninfected control (not recorded which).

Many counts were recorded for this clonotype. The chain carries TRBV20-1 and TRBJ2-7; D might be TRBD1 (6 bases). The CDR3 sequence is 16 residues long. V dropped 6 bases and J dropped 2 bases, with 23 bases sitting between them. Germline V lookup: CDR1 DFQATT, CDR2 SNEGSKA (reference sequence). The CDR3 is CSAVPDGGEGAYEQYF. The DNA for the CDR3 is TGCAGTGCGGTGCCGGATGGGGGAGAGGGGGCCTACGAGCAGTACTTC.

A word on this clonotype: At one end, the junction sequence differs from germline, possibly due to a read error. The rearrangement links TRBV5-1 to TRBJ2-5; 13 positions match TRBD2. Per germline, CDR1 SGHRS and CDR2 YFSETQ. The CDR3 has 16 residues. This CDR3 reads CTSSPARTSGSETQYF. The CDR3 nucleotides read TGCACCAGCAGCCCTGCCCGGACTAGCGGGAGTGAGACCCAGTACTTC.

V and J are TRBV10-2 and TRBJ2-7, with 8 bases that match TRBD2. The CDR3 length is 13 residues. With V trimmed by 6 bases and J by 2 bases, 3 bases remained unmatched. The germline gives CDR1 WSHSY, CDR2 SAAADI. The CDR3 here is CASSAGGPYEQYF. The DNA for the CDR3 is TGCGCCAGCAGCGCGGGAGGTCCCTACGAGCAGTACTTC.

This clonotype was seen at least ten times. The junction departs from germline at one end; a sequencing error may be responsible. The chain joins TRBV7-6 to TRBJ2-5, with D uncertain. The V gene's germline CDR1 is SGHVS and CDR2 FNYEAQ. The CDR3 spans 12 residues. The CDR3 DNA follows: TGTGCCAGCAGCCCCGCCCAAGGGACCCAGTACTTC. Its translation is CASSPAQGTQYF.

This clonotype was observed at least ten times. The V gene is TRBV4-3, the J gene TRBJ1-2, with D possibly TRBD1 on 5 matching bases. Germline assignment: CDR1 LGHNA and CDR2 YSLEER. The CDR3 length is 17 residues. V was clipped by 2 bases and J by 0 bases, with 16 bases between them. The DNA for the CDR3 is TGCGCCAGCAGCCAAAACCCCACATCGGGGGCTAACTATGGCTACACCTTC. Translating it yields CASSQNPTSGANYGYTF.

CDR3 nucleotides: TGTGCCAGCAGCTTGGAGAGCTCCTACAATGAGCAGTTCTTC. Protein product: CASSLESSYNEQFF. The V and J genes are TRBV13 and TRBJ2-1; no clear D gene. Between the trimmed V and J ends, which lost 3 bases and 0 bases, there was a span of 6 bases. The germline V gene has CDR1 PRHDT and CDR2 FYEKMQ (reference sequence). The CDR3 has 14 amino acids.

This clonotype was detected ten times or more. This rearrangement joins TRBV9 to TRBJ1-2; a weak D match, TRBD1 (5 bases). Looked up from germline, CDR1 is SGDLS and CDR2 is YYNGEE. This CDR3 spans 15 amino acids. V shed 4 bases and J shed 2 bases, with 15 bases lying between them. The CDR3 nucleotides read TGTGCCAGCAGCCCCCCCGGGGGTGGAAACTATGGCTACACCTTC. Amino acid sequence: CASSPPGGGNYGYTF.

CDR3 nucleotides: TGTGCCAGCAGTCCGGGACAGATCTATGGCTACACCTTC. Translating gives CASSPGQIYGYTF. J is TRBJ1-2 and V is TRBV28; 7 nucleotides match TRBD1. Trimming at V came to 5 bases and at J to 4 bases, leaving 4 bases not matched to a gene. Germline lookup yields CDR1 MDHEN and CDR2 SYDVKM. The CDR3 covers 13 residues.